The clone carrying this T cell receptor beta chain was detected a few times. Its antigen is not known. This specimen belongs to a study of T-cell memory formation after mild COVID-19. Study-wide points: Clones that contracted clustered mainly in CM and EM if CD4+ and in EMRA if CD8+. The study found balanced CD4/CD8 in clones contracting day 15 to 85 and a CD4+ lean in later expanders.

TCRdb itself ran the 5' RACE reads through MiXCR, one entry per CDR3 protein. The sample carries roughly 600,000 distinct CDR3 sequences, more than 15% recorded once. The material sequenced was PBMCs or a T cell subset sorted from them (not recorded which). This clonotype was obtained from an adult woman who had mild COVID-19 (a few samples of this study predate the infection). Cell type and time point are not known.

The CDR3 region has the DNA TGTGCCAGCAGTTACCTGGGAGGTGGGGAAGAGCAGTACTTC. This translates into CASSYLGGGEEQYF. The chain has TRBV6-5 and TRBJ2-7; weak D call: TRBD2 (6 bases). The CDR3 is made up of 14 amino acids. The germline V gene encodes CDR1 MNHEY and CDR2 SVGAGI. V was cut by 2 bases and J by 7 bases, with 15 bases left in between.